This T cell receptor beta chain comes out of a study of T-cell reconstitution after alpha-beta-depleted transplantation in children. Overall study findings and caveats: Some patients owed their high day-60 TCRbeta diversity to surviving recipient T cells and thymic progenitors. The study reportedly traced alpha-beta T cells about two months after transplant to several hundred expanded graft clones. Hyperexpanded clones declined; after one year, newly produced T cells mostly supplied diversity.

Unique molecular identifiers were used to barcode this TCRbeta library. TCRdb ran MiXCR on the PCR reads and lists one entry per CDR3 protein. The sample carries around 700,000 distinct CDR3 sequences, approximately 14% recorded once. Trimming stripped 7 bases from V and 0 bases from J, with 8 bases between. The CDR3 has 12 amino acids. Germline V gene lookup returns CDR1 SQVTM and CDR2 ANQGSEA. This clonotype was observed many times. Its cognate antigen is unknown. The chain employs TRBV29-1 and TRBJ2-3; D not resolved. The origin of this receptor is a girl aged 2-15 years with congenital amegakaryocytic thrombocytopenia, due to receive a stem cell transplant. The source was PBMCs, collected before TCRalphabeta/CD19-depleted stem cell transplant. CDR3 sequence: CSETDSTDTQYF. CDR3 DNA: TGCAGCGAAACGGACAGCACAGATACGCAGTATTTT.